One and the same sample provided the 27 T cell receptor beta chains below, sequenced in a study of control samples from healthy donors and cancer patients. Profiling relied on immunoSEQ multiplex PCR, and the TCRdb table lists in-frame clones only, not all of them. The sample consists of tens of thousands of clones, approximately 80% of them appearing once. Sequencing was performed on PBMCs. The receptors derive from a man aged 60-69 years with colorectal cancer.

The J gene is TRBJ1-5, the V gene TRBV5-6; D unclear. V was trimmed by 0 bases and J by 7 bases, leaving 8 bases between them. Germline V CDR1 and CDR2: SGHDT, YYEEEE. The CDR3 covers 13 residues. CDR3 nucleotides: TGTGCCAGCAGCTTGGCGGGTTTCCAGCCCCAGCATTTT. Translated: CASSLAGFQPQHF.

This clone came up once. The chain has TRBV7-2 and TRBJ2-5, with 10 bases matching TRBD2. Germline-derived CDR1 and CDR2 are SGHTA and FQGNSA. The junction had 14 bases not matched to a gene; V was cut back by 6 bases and J by 10 bases. The length of the CDR3 is 15 residues. Here the CDR3 reads CASRREAGGQGIQYF. In DNA, the CDR3 is TGTGCCAGCAGACGCGAAGCGGGGGGGCAAGGTATCCAGTACTTC. Combining the CDR3 with reference TRBV7-2 and TRBJ2-5 gives the whole variable domain GAGVSQSPSNKVTEKGKDVELRCDPISGHTALYWYRQSLGQGLEFLIYFQGNSAPDKSGLPSDRFSAERTGGSVSTLTIQRTQQEDSAVYLCASRREAGGQGIQYFGPGTRLLVL.

This chain links TRBV24-1 with TRBJ2-3; D not certain. CDR1 and CDR2 from the germline V gene are KGHDR and SFDVKD. V was pared by 2 bases and J by 3 bases, with 5 bases between. This CDR3 is 13 amino acids long. In DNA form, the CDR3 reads TGTGCCACCAGTGATTCCTCTACAGATACGCAGTATTTT. It specifies CATSDSSTDTQYF.

The chain uses TRBV5-1 and TRBJ2-2, with D possibly being TRBD1 (6 bases). Germline V gene sequence: CDR1 SGHRS, CDR2 YFSETQ. With 4 bases removed from V and 1 base from J, the gap between germline ends came to 14 bases. The CDR3 has 16 amino acids. The DNA of the CDR3 is TGCGCCAGCAGCCTCTCCGGGACACTGAACACCGGGGAGCTGTTTTTT. It translates to CASSLSGTLNTGELFF.

This clone appeared a few times. The chain combines TRBV5-1 with TRBJ1-1; the D gene is possibly TRBD1 (6 bases). The germline gives CDR1 SGHRS, CDR2 YFSETQ. V dropped 1 base and J dropped 0 bases, with 13 bases sitting between them. CDR3 length: 16 residues. DNA of the CDR3: TGCGCCAGCAGCTTGCTCGGGGGCGAATTGAACACTGAAGCTTTCTTT. Encoded protein: CASSLLGGELNTEAFF.

This clone appeared a few times. The chain's CDR3 is CASSLAGPSSHQYF. The CDR3 DNA reads TGTGCCAGCAGCTTAGCGGGGCCATCGAGTCATCAGTACTTC. This chain links TRBV7-2 with TRBJ2-4; TRBD1 is a possible D gene (5 bases). CDR3 length: 14 amino acids. V was pared by 0 bases and J by 12 bases, with 15 bases between. Germline V gene lookup returns CDR1 SGHTA and CDR2 FQGNSA.

This CDR3 is CAWSSLAGGTDTQYF. CDR3 bases: TGTGCCTGGAGCTCCCTAGCGGGAGGCACAGATACGCAGTATTTT. The V and J genes are TRBV30 and TRBJ2-3; 10 positions match TRBD2. CDR1 GTSNPN and CDR2 SVGIG come from the germline V gene (reference sequence). V was clipped by 3 bases and J by 1 base; unmatched bases: 4. The CDR3 covers 15 residues. The full variable domain, in which reference TRBV30 and TRBJ2-3 provide the parts outside the CDR3, is SQTIHQWPATLVQPVGSPLSLECTVEGTSNPNLYWYRQAAGRGLQLLFYSVGIGQISSEVPQNLSASRPQDRQFILSSKKLLLSDSGFYLCAWSSLAGGTDTQYFGPGTRLTVL.

The gene calls are TRBV5-5 and TRBJ1-2; D ambiguous. The germline V and J ends were trimmed by 3 bases and 8 bases, with 14 bases remaining between them. This CDR3 has 13 amino acids. Germline V lookup: CDR1 SGHKS, CDR2 YYEKEE (reference sequence). CDR3 sequence: CASSSSLPGGYTF. DNA for the CDR3: TGTGCCAGCAGCTCCTCCCTGCCGGGGGGCTACACCTTC. Based on the CDR3 plus reference TRBV5-5 and TRBJ1-2, the full variable domain is DAGVTQSPTHLIKTRGQQVTLRCSPISGHKSVSWYQQVLGQGPQFIFQYYEKEERGRGNFPDRFSARQFPNYSSELNVNALLLGDSALYLCASSSSLPGGYTFGSGTRLTVV.

The chain links TRBV7-9 to TRBJ2-2, with D possibly being TRBD1 (6 bases). V was trimmed by 1 base and J by 4 bases, leaving 16 bases between them. CDR1 SEHNR and CDR2 FQNEAQ come from the germline V gene (reference sequence). The CDR3 has 17 residues. The CDR3 nucleotides are TGTGCCAGCAGCTTAGGGGGCACAGGGAAAGCCACCGGGGAGCTGTTTTTT. Protein product: CASSLGGTGKATGELFF. Full variable domain (remainder filled in from reference TRBV7-9 and TRBJ2-2): DTGVSQNPRHKITKRGQNVTFRCDPISEHNRLYWYRQTLGQGPEFLTYFQNEAQLEKSRLLSDRFSAERPKGSFSTLEIQRTEQGDSAMYLCASSLGGTGKATGELFFGEGSRLTVL.

This chain joins TRBV30 and TRBJ1-2; the D gene is possibly TRBD1 (6 bases). Trimming removed 0 bases at V and 5 bases at J, with 10 bases between. This CDR3 spans 13 amino acids. Germline values: CDR1 GTSNPN, CDR2 SVGIG (reference sequence). DNA of the CDR3: TGTGCCTGGAGTGTAACAGGGAGGTATGGCTACACCTTC. This sequence encodes CAWSVTGRYGYTF.

The table lists this clone with a count of one. The chain joins TRBV5-1 to TRBJ1-1, with 11 positions matching TRBD1. With V trimmed by 3 bases and J by 4 bases, 17 bases remained unmatched. The CDR3 is 19 residues long. Germline-derived CDR1 and CDR2 are SGHRS and YFSETQ. CDR3 loop: CASSSGGRGQGDVGTEAFF. CDR3 DNA: TGCGCCAGCAGCTCCGGAGGGCGGGGACAGGGGGACGTGGGCACTGAAGCTTTCTTT.

This clone has just a few counts. This rearrangement joins TRBV6-1 to TRBJ1-5; D might be TRBD1 (5 bases). V was cut by 2 bases and J by 0 bases, with 14 bases left in between. CDR1 is MNHNS and CDR2 is SASEGT in the germline V gene. CDR3 size: 17 residues. CDR3 nucleotide sequence: TGTGCCAGCAGTGAATCTACAGGAGTTTATAGCAATCAGCCCCAGCATTTT. This encodes CASSESTGVYSNQPQHF.

This clone appeared a few times. The V call is TRBV5-1, the J call TRBJ1-2, with 7 bases identical to TRBD1. The CDR3 runs 14 residues. Germline trimming cut 1 base from V and 5 bases from J; bases unmatched to any gene: 5. The germline CDR1 and CDR2 sequences are SGHRS and YFSETQ. CDR3 amino acids: CASSLLGTEYGYTF. DNA of the CDR3: TGCGCCAGCAGCTTGCTCGGGACAGAATATGGCTACACCTTC.

The CDR3 bases are TGTGCCAGCAGCCTCCTTGGGGGGGGCGTCACCGGGGAGCTGTTTTTT. It codes for CASSLLGGGVTGELFF. V is TRBV3-1 (or the pseudogene TRBV3-2) and J is TRBJ2-2; D is perhaps TRBD2 (7 bases). This CDR3 region has 16 residues. V was pared by 4 bases and J by 4 bases, with 16 bases between. Germline lookup yields CDR1 LGHDT and CDR2 YNNKEL (reference sequence).

The rearrangement joins TRBV5-6 to TRBJ1-1; no clear D. This CDR3 is built from 14 residues. Trimming shortened V by 0 bases and J by 6 bases, and 12 bases separated the two germline ends. The V gene's germline CDR1 is SGHDT and CDR2 YYEEEE. The CDR3 loop reads CASSLGYYNAEAFF. DNA of the CDR3: TGTGCCAGCAGCTTGGGATATTATAACGCTGAAGCTTTCTTT. The variable domain in full, completed from reference TRBV5-6 and TRBJ1-1, reads DAGVTQSPTHLIKTRGQQVTLRCSPKSGHDTVSWYQQALGQGPQFIFQYYEEEERQRGNFPDRFSGHQFPNYSSELNVNALLLGDSALYLCASSLGYYNAEAFFGQGTRLTVV.

The CDR3 sequence: CASSYSSGSNQPQHF. The CDR3 DNA follows: TGTGCCAGCAGTTACTCGAGCGGTAGCAATCAGCCCCAGCATTTT. V is TRBV6-5 and J is TRBJ1-5; D uncertain. V was trimmed by 0 bases and J by 0 bases, leaving 6 bases between them. This CDR3 has 15 residues. Germline V gives CDR1 MNHEY, CDR2 SVGAGI.

This clone was seen a handful of times. The V gene is TRBV29-1, the J gene TRBJ2-5; TRBD1 agrees at 7 bases. Germline CDR1 SQVTM, CDR2 ANQGSEA. V was clipped by 6 bases and J by 1 base; unmatched bases: 5. CDR3 length: 13 amino acids. CDR3 amino acids: CSVGGQIQETQYF. In DNA, the CDR3 is TGCAGCGTAGGGGGCCAGATCCAAGAGACCCAGTACTTC.

The chain carries TRBV25-1 and TRBJ1-4; 7 nucleotides align to TRBD1. The CDR3 is 15 residues long. The junction had 7 bases not matched to a gene; V was cut back by 3 bases and J by 6 bases. CDR1 and CDR2 (germline): MGHDK, SYGVNS. For the CDR3, the DNA is TGTGCCAGCAGTGAGGCGGGACAGCGTCATGAAAAACTGTTTTTT. Protein sequence: CASSEAGQRHEKLFF.

This chain uses TRBV19 with TRBJ2-2; D tentatively reads TRBD1 or TRBD2 (5 bases each). Trimming removed 1 base from V and 6 bases from J, with 15 bases in between. The CDR3 is made up of 16 amino acids. The germline CDR1 and CDR2 sequences are LNHDA and SQIVND (reference sequence). CDR3: CASSIGGVYGSGELFF. The CDR3 bases are TGTGCCAGTAGTATAGGAGGGGTCTACGGCTCCGGGGAGCTGTTTTTT. Using reference TRBV19 and TRBJ2-2 for the parts outside the CDR3, the full variable domain is DGGITQSPKYLFRKEGQNVTLSCEQNLNHDAMYWYRQDPGQGLRLIYYSQIVNDFQKGDIAEGYSVSREKKESFPLTVTSAQKNPTAFYLCASSIGGVYGSGELFFGEGSRLTVL.

The chain links TRBV11-2 to TRBJ2-6; D perhaps matches TRBD1 (6 bases). CDR3 length: 17 amino acids. CDR1 is SGHAT, CDR2 FQNNGV, per germline. Trimming stripped 7 bases from V and 2 bases from J, with 18 bases between. CDR3 sequence (DNA): TGTGCCAGCAACCCCCTGGGGCAGGGGACTGGGGCCAACGTCCTGACTTTC. Translating it yields CASNPLGQGTGANVLTF.

This clone turned up a few times. The V and J genes are TRBV5-4 and TRBJ2-3; TRBD2 matches at 9 bases. This CDR3 has 16 amino acids. J lost 4 bases, V lost 4 bases, and 10 bases had no gene match. Per germline, CDR1 SGHNT and CDR2 YYREEE (reference sequence). The CDR3: CASSLGAGGPADTQYF. CDR3 nucleotides: TGTGCCAGCAGCCTGGGGGCGGGGGGGCCCGCAGATACGCAGTATTTT. The full variable domain, completed using reference TRBV5-4 and TRBJ2-3, is ETGVTQSPTHLIKTRGQQVTLRCSSQSGHNTVSWYQQALGQGPQFIFQYYREEENGRGNFPPRFSGLQFPNYSSELNVNALELDDSALYLCASSLGAGGPADTQYFGPGTRLTVL.

The J gene is TRBJ1-4, the V gene TRBV7-9; a weak D match, TRBD1 (5 bases). Germline CDR1 reads SEHNR; CDR2 reads FQNEAQ (reference sequence). The V end was cut by 3 bases, the J end by 6 bases, with 11 bases between. This CDR3 has 14 residues. The CDR3 spells CASSLGQLDEKLFF. In DNA, the CDR3 is TGTGCCAGCAGCTTGGGGCAGTTGGATGAAAAACTGTTTTTT. Using reference TRBV7-9 and TRBJ1-4 for the parts outside the CDR3, the full variable domain is DTGVSQNPRHKITKRGQNVTFRCDPISEHNRLYWYRQTLGQGPEFLTYFQNEAQLEKSRLLSDRFSAERPKGSFSTLEIQRTEQGDSAMYLCASSLGQLDEKLFFGSGTQLSVL.

This sequence joins TRBV12-3 or TRBV12-4 and TRBJ2-7, with a weak D call TRBD2 (6 bases). The CDR3 spans 13 residues. Between the trimmed V and J ends, which lost 7 bases and 4 bases, there was a span of 14 bases. The CDR3 sequence is CASTPGGLYEQYF. CDR3 bases: TGTGCCAGCACCCCCGGAGGGTTATACGAGCAGTACTTC.

The chain employs TRBV19 and TRBJ1-1, with no clear D. In germline, CDR1 is LNHDA, CDR2 SQIVND (reference sequence). V gave up 1 base and J gave up 1 base, with 7 bases separating them. The CDR3 spans 14 residues. The DNA for the CDR3 is TGTGCCAGTAGTATAGGGCAGCGGAACACTGAAGCTTTCTTT. Translating it yields CASSIGQRNTEAFF.

This clone was seen once. The CDR3 loop reads CASSPSGTGYSPLHF. The CDR3 nucleotides read TGTGCCAGCAGCCCATCCGGGACAGGGTATTCACCCCTCCACTTT. The gene calls are TRBV6-5 and TRBJ1-6, with 9 bases that match TRBD1. Germline CDR1 reads MNHEY; CDR2 reads SVGAGI. The CDR3 extends over 15 amino acids. The V and J ends lost 6 bases and 8 bases, in that order; junction bases with no gene match: 8.

Remarks on this clone: Relative to the germline gene, one junction end is altered; a read error may explain this. The rearrangement uses TRBV10-1 and TRBJ2-2; tentative D call: TRBD1 (6 bases). The CDR3 totals 15 residues. Germline V CDR1 and CDR2: WNHNN, SYGVQD (reference sequence). In DNA, the CDR3 is TGCGCCAGCAGTCCAGGGGAGCGGAACACCGGGGAGCTGCTTTTT. This codes for CASSPGERNTGELLF.

This clone is a singleton in its sample. The V call is TRBV30, the J call TRBJ1-6, with D possibly TRBD1 on 6 matching bases. The ends were cut back, 0 bases at V and 7 bases at J, with 13 bases in the middle. From germline, CDR1 is GTSNPN and CDR2 SVGIG (reference sequence). This CDR3 is built from 15 residues. The CDR3 spells CAWSVGGTQNSPLHF. CDR3 in DNA: TGTGCCTGGAGTGTAGGGGGGACCCAGAATTCACCCCTCCACTTT.